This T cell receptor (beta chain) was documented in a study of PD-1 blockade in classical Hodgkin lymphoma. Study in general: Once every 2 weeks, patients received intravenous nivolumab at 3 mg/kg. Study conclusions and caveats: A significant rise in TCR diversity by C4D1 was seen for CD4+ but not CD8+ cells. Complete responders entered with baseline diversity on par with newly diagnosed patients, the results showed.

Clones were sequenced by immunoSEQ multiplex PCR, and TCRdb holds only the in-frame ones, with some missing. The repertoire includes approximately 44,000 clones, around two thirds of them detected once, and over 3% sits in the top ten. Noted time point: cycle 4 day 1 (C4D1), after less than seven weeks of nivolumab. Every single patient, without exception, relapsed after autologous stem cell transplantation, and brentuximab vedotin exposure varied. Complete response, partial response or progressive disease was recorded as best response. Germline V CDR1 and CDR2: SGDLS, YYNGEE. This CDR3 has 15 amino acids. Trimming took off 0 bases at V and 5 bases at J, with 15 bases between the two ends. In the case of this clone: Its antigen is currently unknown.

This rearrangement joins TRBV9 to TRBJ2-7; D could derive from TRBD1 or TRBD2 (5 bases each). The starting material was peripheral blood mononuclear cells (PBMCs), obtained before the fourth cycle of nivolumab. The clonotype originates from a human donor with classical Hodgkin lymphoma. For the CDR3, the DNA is TGTGCCAGCAGCGTAGCGGGGCAGGGCAGGAACGAGCAGTACTTC. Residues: CASSVAGQGRNEQYF.